The clone carrying this T cell receptor beta chain was observed at least ten times. A read error may produce the germline difference seen at one junction end. MiXCR was run by TCRdb on the 5' RACE reads, yielding one entry per CDR3 protein. The sample yields tens of thousands of distinct CDR3 sequences, roughly a tenth seen once. The source of the sample is a study of early T cells in non-severe SARS-CoV-2 infection. The germline V gene encodes CDR1 SGHTA and CDR2 FQGNSA. The CDR3 runs 15 residues. The chain combines TRBV7-2 with TRBJ2-2; tentatively, D is TRBD1 or TRBD2 (5 bases each). The sequenced sample consisted of whole blood. The TCR sequence derives from an adult who was a healthcare worker with PCR-confirmed SARS-CoV-2 infection or an uninfected control (not recorded which). As DNA, the CDR3 is TGTGCCAGCAGCTCGCCGGGTCCGGCGGCCCGGGACCTGTTTTTT. Protein product: CASSSPGPAARDLFF. The variable domain in full, completed from reference TRBV7-2 and TRBJ2-2, reads GAGVSQSPSNKVTEKGKDVELRCDPISGHTALYWYRQSLGQGLEFLIYFQGNSAPDKSGLPSDRFSAERTGGSVSTLTIQRTQQEDSAVYLCASSSPGPAARDLFFGEGSRLTVL.